The 22 T cell receptor beta chains given below trace back to one sample, sequenced in a study of blood T cell repertoires in COVID-19. Sequencing was performed with immunoSEQ multiplex PCR; in TCRdb, only in-frame clones are kept and a portion is missing. The sample carries 95,000 to 150,000 clones, approximately 85% recorded once. The sample taken for sequencing was peripheral blood. The receptor set was obtained from a woman at least 80 years old with COVID-19, enrolled during active disease.

The CDR3 loop is CASSPGTTSGRAGYNEQFF. DNA for the CDR3: TGTGCCAGCAGCCCCGGGACGACTAGCGGGAGGGCCGGGTACAATGAGCAGTTCTTC. V is TRBV7-9 and J is TRBJ2-1; TRBD2 aligns across 14 bases. CDR1 is SEHNR and CDR2 is FQNEAQ in the germline V gene (reference sequence). Trimming cost V 5 bases and J 4 bases; bases outside gene matches: 13. CDR3 size: 19 residues.

The rearrangement joins TRBV10-3 to TRBJ2-3; 8 nucleotides match TRBD2. Trimming removed 0 bases from V and 5 bases from J; junction bases left unmatched: 4. This CDR3 has 15 amino acids. The germline V gene encodes CDR1 ENHRY and CDR2 SYGVKD. CDR3 region: CAISESTTSVDTQYF. The DNA of the CDR3 is TGTGCCATCAGTGAGTCAACGACTAGCGTAGATACGCAGTATTTT.

V gene TRBV15 combines with J gene TRBJ1-1; 9 nucleotides line up with TRBD1. V gave up 3 bases and J gave up 0 bases; unmatched junction bases: 2. In germline, CDR1 is LNHNV, CDR2 YYDKDF (reference sequence). The length of the CDR3 is 15 residues. In nucleotides, the CDR3 is TGTGCCACCAGCAGTAGACAGGGGGTGAACACTGAAGCTTTCTTT. The encoded protein is CATSSRQGVNTEAFF.

V usage is TRBV6-5 and J usage is TRBJ1-4; the D gene is possibly TRBD1 (6 bases). V was cut by 7 bases and J by 14 bases, with 17 bases left in between. In germline, CDR1 is MNHEY, CDR2 SVGAGI. CDR3 size: 12 residues. In DNA form, the CDR3 reads TGTGCCAGCACAACAGGGAGCGCCGGTCTGTTTTTT. It is translated as CASTTGSAGLFF.

V is TRBV6-6 and J is TRBJ1-5, with 8 bases lining up with TRBD1. Germline CDR1 and CDR2: MNHNY and SVGAGI (reference sequence). The CDR3 extends over 16 amino acids. The J segment lost 4 bases and the V segment lost 5 bases, leaving 10 bases of the junction unmatched. CDR3 bases: TGTGCCAGCAGTCGAACCCAGACAGGGGTGAATCAGCCCCAGCATTTT. It is translated as CASSRTQTGVNQPQHF.

This chain connects TRBV6-5 to TRBJ2-2; D remains unclear. The germline V gene has CDR1 MNHEY and CDR2 SVGAGI. The CDR3 has 11 amino acids. The V end was cut by 7 bases, the J end by 6 bases, with 6 bases between. CDR3 nucleotides: TGTGCCAGCAAAGCCTCCGGGGAGCTGTTTTTT. Amino acids: CASKASGELFF.

The rearrangement uses TRBV7-6 and TRBJ2-2, with D uncertain. The germline gives CDR1 SGHVS, CDR2 FNYEAQ. CDR3 length equals 15 residues. Trimming shortened V by 1 base and J by 4 bases, and 10 bases separated the two germline ends. The CDR3: CASSLGPDSTGELFF. In DNA form, the CDR3 reads TGTGCCAGCAGCTTAGGGCCAGATTCCACCGGGGAGCTGTTTTTT.

The V gene is TRBV4-2, the J gene TRBJ1-5, with 8 bases that match TRBD1. Per the germline V gene, CDR1 is LGHNA and CDR2 is YNFKEQ. After removal of 0 bases from V and 6 bases from J, the junction contained 10 bases not matched to a gene. The CDR3 contains 17 residues. The CDR3 DNA is TGTGCCAGCAGCCAAGATGGTGGCCAGGGGGCGTTTCAGCCCCAGCATTTT. This translates into CASSQDGGQGAFQPQHF.

V usage is TRBV29-1 and J usage is TRBJ2-7; D gene unclear. Deletions cut 5 bases from V and 0 bases from J, with 14 bases between. CDR3 length: 14 amino acids. CDR1 SQVTM and CDR2 ANQGSEA come from the germline V gene. DNA of the CDR3: TGCAGCGTTCAACGAGACTTAAGCTCCTACGAGCAGTACTTC. The encoded protein is CSVQRDLSSYEQYF.

The table lists this clone with a few counts. The rearrangement joins TRBV27 to TRBJ1-1; D remains unclear. The CDR3 has 12 amino acids. The V gene lost 3 bases and the J gene lost 8 bases, with 10 bases spanning the gap. Germline lookup yields CDR1 MNHEY and CDR2 SMNVEV (reference sequence). This CDR3 is CASSFIGGEAFF. The CDR3 DNA reads TGTGCCAGCAGTTTCATAGGAGGGGAAGCTTTCTTT.

The gene calls are TRBV13 and TRBJ1-1; 7 bases are a match to TRBD1. Germline CDR1 is PRHDT and CDR2 is FYEKMQ (reference sequence). The CDR3 runs to 15 residues. The V segment lost 5 bases and the J segment 5 bases; nucleotides outside the gene matches: 11. CDR3 protein: CASSHKGARGTEAFF. CDR3 nucleotide sequence: TGTGCCAGCAGCCACAAGGGGGCGAGGGGGACTGAAGCTTTCTTT.

Worth noting for this clone: The same CDR3 arises from other DNA sequences in this sample as well. The gene calls are TRBV6-6 and TRBJ2-5, with D hard to call. Germline CDR1 and CDR2: MNHNY and SVGAGI (reference sequence). The CDR3 consists of 12 residues. The germline V and J ends were trimmed by 2 bases and 2 bases, with 3 bases remaining between them. The CDR3 loop reads CASSYPQETQYF. The CDR3 DNA reads as TGTGCCAGCAGTTACCCACAAGAGACCCAGTACTTC.

V usage is TRBV7-9 and J usage is TRBJ2-7, with 7 positions matching TRBD1. Trimming at V came to 3 bases and at J to 3 bases, leaving 5 bases not matched to a gene. The germline gives CDR1 SEHNR, CDR2 FQNEAQ (reference sequence). CDR3 length: 14 amino acids. CDR3 loop: CASSFGQAYYEQYF. The CDR3 DNA reads TGTGCCAGCAGCTTTGGACAGGCCTACTACGAGCAGTACTTC.

V and J are TRBV4-3 and TRBJ2-7; possibly TRBD1 for D (5 bases). Germline V gene data show CDR1 as LGHNA and CDR2 as YSLEER. This CDR3 comprises 15 residues. Trimming pared 4 bases from V and 5 bases from J, leaving 18 bases between. CDR3 DNA: TGCGCCAGCAGCCTCGTGGAAGGGGCCGGACACGAGCAGTACTTC. It encodes CASSLVEGAGHEQYF.

The V and J genes are TRBV5-1 and TRBJ2-1; 8 bases fit TRBD2. The CDR3 is 16 residues long. Germline CDR1 reads SGHRS; CDR2 reads YFSETQ. The V segment lost 5 bases and the J segment 8 bases; nucleotides outside the gene matches: 15. Here the CDR3 DNA reads TGCGCCAGCAGTATGGCGTCGGGAGGGCCAGGCGATGAGCAGTTCTTC. Translating gives CASSMASGGPGDEQFF. Filled out from reference TRBV5-1 and TRBJ2-1, the complete variable domain reads KAGVTQTPRYLIKTRGQQVTLSCSPISGHRSVSWYQQTPGQGLQFLFEYFSETQRNKGNFPGRFSGRQFSNSRSEMNVSTLELGDSALYLCASSMASGGPGDEQFFGPGTRLTVL.

This clone was observed a handful of times. The chain joins TRBV15 to TRBJ2-2; maybe TRBD2 (5 bases). V shed 5 bases and J shed 2 bases, with 12 bases lying between them. CDR1 is LNHNV and CDR2 is YYDKDF in the germline V gene (reference sequence). The CDR3 totals 15 residues. The CDR3 DNA is TGTGCCACCAGCGGAAGCGGCTCTAACACCGGGGAGCTGTTTTTT. Protein: CATSGSGSNTGELFF. The whole variable domain, filled in from reference TRBV15 and TRBJ2-2, reads DAMVIQNPRYQVTQFGKPVTLSCSQTLNHNVMYWYQQKSSQAPKLLFHYYDKDFNNEADTPDNFQSRRPNTSFCFLDIRSPGLGDTAMYLCATSGSGSNTGELFFGEGSRLTVL.

This chain connects TRBV19 to TRBJ1-5; D gene unclear. V lost 1 base and J lost 3, with 10 bases in between. The CDR3 extends over 15 amino acids. The germline V gene has CDR1 LNHDA and CDR2 SQIVND (reference sequence). In DNA, the CDR3 is TGTGCCAGTAGTATAGTGGGAGAGAACAATCAGCCCCAGCATTTT. It is translated as CASSIVGENNQPQHF.

The sample holds a few counts of this clone. The junction shows a germline mismatch at one end, possibly a read error. V usage is TRBV20-1 and J usage is TRBJ1-1; D is unresolved. Germline CDR1 reads DFQATT; CDR2 reads SNEGSKA (reference sequence). This CDR3 is 11 amino acids long. The CDR3 region is CSANAQPSRVF. As DNA, the CDR3 is TGCAGTGCTAACGCCCAACCCAGCCGGGTCTTT.

The rearrangement uses TRBV28 and TRBJ1-6; D is perhaps TRBD1 (5 bases). The V gene's germline CDR1 is MDHEN and CDR2 SYDVKM. The CDR3 spans 16 residues. V lost 7 bases and J 5 bases, leaving 18 bases between the germline ends. CDR3 amino acids: CASTFFSRVNNSPLHF. The CDR3 region has the DNA TGTGCCAGCACCTTTTTTAGCAGGGTCAATAATTCACCCCTCCACTTT.

The chain has TRBV10-3 and TRBJ2-7; 8 positions agree with TRBD1. V trimming: 5 bases; J trimming: 5 bases; junction bases outside the gene matches: 8. CDR1 is ENHRY, CDR2 SYGVKD, per germline. The CDR3 is 14 residues long. CDR3 in amino acids: CAISRQGSVNEQYF. The CDR3 DNA sequence: TGTGCCATCAGTAGACAGGGGTCCGTGAACGAGCAGTACTTC.

The rearrangement links TRBV5-4 to TRBJ2-5; 11 positions match TRBD2. The CDR3 sequence is 18 residues long. V was clipped by 4 bases and J by 3 bases; unmatched bases: 14. The germline gives CDR1 SGHNT, CDR2 YYREEE (reference sequence). CDR3 amino acids: CASSEGKLRLAGKETQYF. Written as DNA, the CDR3 is TGTGCCAGCAGCGAGGGAAAGCTTCGACTAGCGGGAAAAGAGACCCAGTACTTC.

This chain links TRBV5-6 with TRBJ2-7; TRBD2 agrees at 13 bases. The junction had 8 bases not matched to a gene; V was cut back by 3 bases and J by 2 bases. The V gene's germline CDR1 is SGHDT and CDR2 YYEEEE. The CDR3 covers 17 residues. This chain's CDR3 is CASSSALLAGGTYEQYF. The CDR3 DNA sequence: TGTGCCAGCAGCTCGGCATTACTAGCGGGAGGGACCTACGAGCAGTACTTC.